Shown below are 8 T cell receptor beta chains from a single sample sequenced in a study of cytomegalovirus exposure and HLA in healthy donors. PCR employed 60 Vbeta and 13 Jbeta primers. Data came from immunoSEQ multiplex PCR; TCRdb stores just in-frame clones and leaves some out. The table lists a few hundred thousand clones, more than 60% of them singletons. Specimen: PBMCs. The receptors here all came from a woman aged 25 to 39 in good health and CMV-seronegative.

The chain employs TRBV6-5 and TRBJ2-3; D unresolved. CDR3 length: 14 residues. Germline-derived CDR1 and CDR2 are MNHEY and SVGAGI. V was pared by 6 bases and J by 0 bases, with 10 bases between. The CDR3 region is CASRVQTSTDTQYF. Here the CDR3 DNA reads TGTGCCAGCAGGGTCCAGACTAGCACAGATACGCAGTATTTT.

The chain carries TRBV15 and TRBJ2-3; TRBD2 matches 12 bases. The trim removed 9 bases at V and 6 bases at J, leaving 10 bases unmatched. The CDR3 loop spans 15 amino acids. Per the germline V gene, CDR1 is LNHNV and CDR2 is YYDKDF (reference sequence). The CDR3 sequence is CATQQSLAGGDTQYF. CDR3 nucleotide sequence: TGTGCCACGCAGCAGAGTCTAGCGGGGGGGGATACGCAGTATTTT.

The J gene is TRBJ2-5, the V gene TRBV6-1; possible D gene TRBD2, 6 bases. Germline V lookup: CDR1 MNHNS, CDR2 SASEGT. V lost 5 bases to trimming and J lost 7 bases, with 17 bases between them. This CDR3 comprises 14 residues. CDR3 loop: CASSWEATAGTQYF. The CDR3 nucleotides are TGTGCCAGCAGTTGGGAGGCCACCGCGGGGACCCAGTACTTC.

This chain uses TRBV6-5 with TRBJ1-1; 8 bases fit TRBD1. V trimming: 2 bases; J trimming: 4 bases; junction bases outside the gene matches: 9. There are 16 residues in the CDR3. In germline, CDR1 is MNHEY, CDR2 SVGAGI. The CDR3 here is CASSYGTGQGVTEAFF. The DNA for the CDR3 is TGTGCCAGCAGTTACGGGACAGGACAAGGTGTCACTGAAGCTTTCTTT.

This chain's CDR3 is CAWKQGATGELFF. The CDR3 nucleotides are TGTGCCTGGAAACAGGGGGCGACCGGGGAGCTGTTTTTT. This chain links TRBV30 with TRBJ2-2; 9 nucleotides align to TRBD1. This CDR3 is 13 amino acids long. V shed 4 bases, J shed 5 bases, and the junction held 2 bases outside the gene matches. The germline V gene encodes CDR1 GTSNPN and CDR2 SVGIG (reference sequence).

The V call is TRBV5-1, the J call TRBJ1-4; TRBD1 agrees at 7 bases. The CDR3 consists of 16 residues. Losses at the gene ends were 0 bases for V and 2 bases for J; bases not matched to a gene: 4. Germline CDR1 and CDR2: SGHRS and YFSETQ. This chain's CDR3 is CASSLGQGSTNEKLFF. In DNA form, the CDR3 reads TGCGCCAGCAGCTTGGGACAGGGTTCGACTAATGAAAAACTGTTTTTT.

This rearrangement joins TRBV4-1 to TRBJ1-1; TRBD1 matches 7 bases. Germline assignment: CDR1 MGHRA and CDR2 YSYEKL. Trimming cost V 0 bases and J 0 bases; bases outside gene matches: 7. This CDR3 contains 17 residues. The CDR3 loop reads CASSQDRGTAMNTEAFF. DNA for the CDR3: TGCGCCAGCAGCCAAGATCGAGGGACAGCCATGAACACTGAAGCTTTCTTT.

J is TRBJ1-5 and V is TRBV14; the D is unclear. Trimming shortened V by 3 bases and J by 10 bases, and 13 bases separated the two germline ends. CDR3 length: 13 residues. Germline V gene sequence: CDR1 SGHDN, CDR2 FVKESK. CDR3 bases: TGTGCCAGCAGCCAGGACCGCGCGGGTCCCCAGCATTTT. It yields the protein CASSQDRAGPQHF.